This section outlines one T cell receptor delta chain sequence together with its context. This clone turned up a few times. Its antigen is still unknown. Qualities for individual bases were not recorded, and no much larger clone is one base off. Taken from the germline V gene, the CDR1 and CDR2 loops are GEAIGNYY and EKD. The CDR3 contains 18 residues, cysteine and phenylalanine counted. Of the read, only the CDR3 DNA is kept; its 54 bases are in frame from base 1. V loses 1 base of germline sequence and J loses 0 bases, and the interval between the two ends is 12 bases. The entry originates in a study of gamma-delta chains in newborns, infants, children (dated by TCRdb to about 2019). In terms of the full investigation: According to the study title, microbial exposure causes polyclonal expansion of innate gammadelta T cells right after birth. How innate gammadelta T cell populations in human newborns were shaped by microbial exposure immediately after birth was investigated in the study.

Instrument on record: Illumina MiSeq. TCRdb reprocessed the public data with the CATT caller; entries with the same nucleotide sequence were combined afterwards. Across this sample there are about 1,200 delta-chain clones, with roughly 3% seen only once. The ten largest clones take up approximately 16% of the sample. The receptor's source is a child who was a newborn, infant or young child, either healthy, febrile or measles-vaccinated (not recorded which). Sequenced input: blood. The chain is encoded by TRDV2 joined to TRDJ3; a tentative D match to TRDD3 spans 6 bases. The CDR3 is CACDTGGASSWDTRQMFF. The nucleotides are TGTGCCTGTGACACTGGGGGCGCTAGCTCCTGGGACACCCGACAGATGTTTTTC.